The 10 T cell receptor beta chains below were found in one sample sequenced in a study of blood T cells in healthy people across ages. PCR was performed a second time for about 7 to 12 cycles using a sample-barcoded 5' primer and a J-beta primer mix. TCRdb independently ran MiXCR on the 5' RACE reads; one entry per CDR3 protein. The sample has about 800,000 distinct CDR3 sequences; about 25% are singletons. The same sample was also studied in work on T cells of mothers and their children.

Sequencing was performed on blood. These receptors came from a boy between 10 and 17 years old in good health.

The gene calls are TRBV5-1 and TRBJ1-3, with D uncertain. Trimming removed 7 bases from V and 4 bases from J, with 12 bases in between. The CDR3 is 13 residues long. In germline, CDR1 is SGHRS, CDR2 YFSETQ. DNA for the CDR3: TGCGCCAGCCGACGAGGGTTCGGAAACACCATATATTTT. Residues: CASRRGFGNTIYF. The complete variable domain, with remaining parts taken from reference TRBV5-1 and TRBJ1-3, reads KAGVTQTPRYLIKTRGQQVTLSCSPISGHRSVSWYQQTPGQGLQFLFEYFSETQRNKGNFPGRFSGRQFSNSRSEMNVSTLELGDSALYLCASRRGFGNTIYFGEGSWLTVV.

This clonotype was counted between two and nine times. The V call is TRBV20-1, the J call TRBJ1-5; possible D gene TRBD1, 5 bases. From germline, CDR1 is DFQATT and CDR2 SNEGSKA (reference sequence). The V end lost 1 base, the J end lost 8 bases, and 15 bases lay between the germline ends. This CDR3 contains 14 residues. The CDR3 DNA is TGCAGTGCTAGAGCGTGGGACCCGCGAGAGCCCCAGCATTTT. This encodes CSARAWDPREPQHF.

This clonotype was counted between two and nine times. CDR3 amino acids: CASSFGAAAQETQYF. In DNA, the CDR3 is TGTGCCAGCAGTTTTGGTGCAGCAGCACAAGAGACCCAGTACTTC. The rearrangement links TRBV12-3 or TRBV12-4 to TRBJ2-5; D is unresolved. Trimming left V 3 bases short and J 2 bases short, with 13 bases between. This CDR3 region has 15 residues.

V usage is TRBV5-1 and J usage is TRBJ1-5, with TRBD1 identical over 7 bases. V lost 3 bases to trimming and J lost 2 bases; unmatched junction nucleotides: 8. The CDR3 runs 16 residues. Germline CDR1 is SGHRS and CDR2 is YFSETQ. CDR3 protein: CASSSTGIGGNQPQHF. In DNA, the CDR3 is TGCGCCAGCAGCTCGACAGGGATTGGGGGCAATCAGCCCCAGCATTTT. The variable domain in full, completed from reference TRBV5-1 and TRBJ1-5, reads KAGVTQTPRYLIKTRGQQVTLSCSPISGHRSVSWYQQTPGQGLQFLFEYFSETQRNKGNFPGRFSGRQFSNSRSEMNVSTLELGDSALYLCASSSTGIGGNQPQHFGDGTRLSIL.

The chain is built from TRBV5-1 and TRBJ1-2; D gene unclear. V was pared by 0 bases and J by 2 bases, with 8 bases between. CDR3 size: 14 residues. CDR1 and CDR2 from the germline V gene are SGHRS and YFSETQ. This chain's CDR3 is CASSLVLRNYGYTF. CDR3 nucleotides: TGCGCCAGCAGCTTGGTACTACGGAACTATGGCTACACCTTC. Based on the CDR3 plus reference TRBV5-1 and TRBJ1-2, the full variable domain is KAGVTQTPRYLIKTRGQQVTLSCSPISGHRSVSWYQQTPGQGLQFLFEYFSETQRNKGNFPGRFSGRQFSNSRSEMNVSTLELGDSALYLCASSLVLRNYGYTFGSGTRLTVV.

The genes are TRBV29-1 and TRBJ2-7; D remains ambiguous. CDR1 and CDR2 from the germline V gene are SQVTM and ANQGSEA. The CDR3 is 12 residues long. Trimming stripped 6 bases from V and 2 bases from J, with 11 bases between. In nucleotides, the CDR3 is TGCAGCGTGCTGTTTTCTCCCTACGAGCAGTACTTC. Translated: CSVLFSPYEQYF.

This chain uses TRBV20-1 with TRBJ1-4, with 7 bases identical to TRBD1. Germline V gene data show CDR1 as DFQATT and CDR2 as SNEGSKA (reference sequence). Trimming took 5 bases from V and 2 from J; bases not matched to a gene: 11. This CDR3 contains 16 residues. CDR3 coding DNA: TGCAGTGCTCCCATGACAGGGTTCACGACTAATGAAAAACTGTTTTTT. Encoded protein: CSAPMTGFTTNEKLFF.

Remarks on this clonotype: Its ends do not fully match the called genes, so a read error is possible. The rearrangement joins TRBV6-2 or TRBV6-3 to TRBJ2-2, with a possible D match to TRBD1 (6 bases). Germline CDR1 and CDR2: MNHEY and SVGEGT. The CDR3 spans 13 residues. CDR3 sequence: CASRTANAGELFF. The CDR3, as DNA: TGTGCCAGTAGGACAGCGAACGCCGGGGAGCTGTTTTTT.

This chain links TRBV27 with TRBJ2-5; either TRBD1 or TRBD2 may fit D (5 bases each). TRBJ2-1 matches the DNA end more closely, so the J call is doubtful. There are 14 residues in the CDR3. The V gene's germline CDR1 is MNHEY and CDR2 SMNVEV (reference sequence). This chain's CDR3 is CATGADGDYNEQFF. CDR3 bases: TGTGCCACCGGGGCGGACGGCGACTACAATGAGCAGTTCTTC.

V gene TRBV18 combines with J gene TRBJ2-5; maybe TRBD2 (6 bases). CDR3 length: 16 residues. Trimming shortened V by 3 bases and J by 2 bases, and 16 bases separated the two germline ends. Germline V CDR1 and CDR2: KGHSH, LQKENI. CDR3 sequence reads: CASSPVIAELQETQYF. The CDR3 nucleotides read TGTGCCAGCTCACCCGTGATAGCGGAGCTACAAGAGACCCAGTACTTC.